One and the same sample provided the 5 T cell receptor beta chains below, sequenced in a study. MiXCR was run by TCRdb on the 5' RACE reads, yielding one entry per CDR3 protein. Of roughly 5,300 distinct CDR3 sequences in the sample, 40% to 60% were seen once. The specimen sequenced was memory CD4+ T cells sorted from blood. As to subset: memory CD4+ T cells, CD4+CD45RO+CD25-. These TCRs come from a female donor with breast cancer.

This clonotype appeared a few times. The chain joins TRBV20-1 to TRBJ2-7; weak D call: TRBD2 (5 bases). Germline CDR1 DFQATT, CDR2 SNEGSKA (reference sequence). The V end was cut by 0 bases, the J end by 0 bases, with 12 bases between. This CDR3 has 15 residues. CDR3 loop: CSARDGGAASYEQYF. CDR3 nucleotides: TGCAGTGCTAGAGATGGAGGAGCAGCCTCCTACGAGCAGTACTTC.

For this clonotype: The junction and the germline gene differ at one end; a read error may be behind it. The chain's CDR3 is CASSLRNGLAGGDTQYF. CDR3 DNA sequence: TGCGCCAGCAGCTTGAGAAATGGGCTAGCGGGAGGGGATACGCAGTATTTT. V and J are TRBV4-2 and TRBJ2-3, with 12 bases aligning to TRBD2. The germline V gene has CDR1 LGHNA and CDR2 YNFKEQ. The CDR3 is made up of 17 amino acids.

This clonotype turned up a few times. The rearrangement links TRBV11-1 to TRBJ2-7, with a weak D call TRBD1 (6 bases). The CDR3 is 11 amino acids. Germline V gene sequence: CDR1 SGHAT, CDR2 FQDESV (reference sequence). Between the trimmed V and J ends, which lost 8 bases and 1 base, there was a span of 6 bases. CDR3 sequence (DNA): TGTGCCAGCGGACAGTCCTACGAGCAGTACTTC. Translated: CASGQSYEQYF.

The V call is TRBV12-3 or TRBV12-4, the J call TRBJ2-3, with D perhaps TRBD1 (5 bases). The length of the CDR3 is 14 residues. With 0 bases removed from V and 8 bases from J, the gap between germline ends came to 12 bases. The DNA for the CDR3 is TGTGCCAGCAGTTTAGCCAGGGTCGTAGCTACGCAGTATTTT. Protein product: CASSLARVVATQYF.

This sequence joins TRBV12-3 or TRBV12-4 and TRBJ2-3; D may match TRBD1 or TRBD2 (6 bases each). There are 16 residues in the CDR3. V was pared by 5 bases and J by 1 base, with 16 bases between. CDR3 loop: CASSPRTEGGTDTQYF. The CDR3 DNA reads as TGTGCCAGCAGTCCCCGGACGGAGGGGGGCACAGATACGCAGTATTTT.